Given below is one TCR beta chain in context. Its cognate antigen is unknown. This specimen comes from a study of lymphopenia after photon versus proton radiotherapy. Here immunoSEQ multiplex PCR was the method, and the copy in TCRdb shows in-frame clones only, minus some. The table lists tens of thousands of clones, 75% to 90% of them singletons, with around 10% in the top ten. Study conclusions and caveats: Oligoclonal CD8+ Temra expansion after nadir drove photon patients' diversity drop.

The receptor was isolated from a man older than 75 with esophageal cancer. The source material was peripheral blood, sampled from a patient treated with proton-based radiotherapy.

CDR3 residues: CASSPGTSGRWNEQFF. CDR3 in DNA: TGTGCCAGCTCACCGGGGACTAGCGGGAGATGGAATGAGCAGTTCTTC. V is TRBV18 and J is TRBJ2-1; 14 bases match TRBD2. CDR3 length: 16 residues. Germline assignment: CDR1 KGHSH and CDR2 LQKENI. The trim removed 3 bases at V and 7 bases at J, leaving 5 bases unmatched.